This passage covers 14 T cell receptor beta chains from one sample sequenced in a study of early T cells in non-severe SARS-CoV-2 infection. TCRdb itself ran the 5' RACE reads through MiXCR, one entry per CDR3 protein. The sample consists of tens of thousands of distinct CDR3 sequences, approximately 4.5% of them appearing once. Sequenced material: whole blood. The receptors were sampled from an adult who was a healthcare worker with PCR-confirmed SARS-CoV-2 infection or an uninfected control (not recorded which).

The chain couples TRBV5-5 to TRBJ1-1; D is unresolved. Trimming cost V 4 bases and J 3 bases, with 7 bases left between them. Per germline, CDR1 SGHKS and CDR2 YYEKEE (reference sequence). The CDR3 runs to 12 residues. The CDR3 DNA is TGTGCCAGCAGCACGGCCGACACTGAAGCTTTCTTT. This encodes CASSTADTEAFF. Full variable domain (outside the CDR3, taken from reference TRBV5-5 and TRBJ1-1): DAGVTQSPTHLIKTRGQQVTLRCSPISGHKSVSWYQQVLGQGPQFIFQYYEKEERGRGNFPDRFSARQFPNYSSELNVNALLLGDSALYLCASSTADTEAFFGQGTRLTVV.

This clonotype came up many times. The CDR3 DNA reads TGCGCCAGCAGCCACCCTAGCGGGGGAACTAGAGAGCAGTACTTC. Amino acids: CASSHPSGGTREQYF. This chain joins TRBV4-1 and TRBJ2-7; TRBD2 matches at 10 bases. CDR3 size: 15 residues. The V gene's germline CDR1 is MGHRA and CDR2 YSYEKL. The ends lost 3 bases at V and 7 bases at J; junction bases unmatched: 9.

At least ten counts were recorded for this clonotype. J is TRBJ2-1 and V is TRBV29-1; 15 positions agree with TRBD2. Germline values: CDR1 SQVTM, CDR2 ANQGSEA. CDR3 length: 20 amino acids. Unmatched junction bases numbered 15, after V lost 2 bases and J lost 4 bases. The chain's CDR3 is CSVEWTSGRAAGLSYNEQFF. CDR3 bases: TGCAGCGTTGAATGGACTAGCGGGAGGGCCGCCGGTTTATCTTACAATGAGCAGTTCTTC.

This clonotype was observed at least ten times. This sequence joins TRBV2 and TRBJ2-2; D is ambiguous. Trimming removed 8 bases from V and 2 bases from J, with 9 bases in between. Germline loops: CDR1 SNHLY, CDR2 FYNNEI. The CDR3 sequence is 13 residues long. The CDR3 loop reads CASGIRNTGELFF. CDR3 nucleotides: TGTGCCAGCGGGATAAGAAACACCGGGGAGCTGTTTTTT.

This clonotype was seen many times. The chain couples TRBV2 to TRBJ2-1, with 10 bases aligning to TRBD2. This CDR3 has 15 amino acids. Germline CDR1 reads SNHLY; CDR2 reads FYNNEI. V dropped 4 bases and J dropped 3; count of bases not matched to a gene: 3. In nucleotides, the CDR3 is TGTGCCAGCAGTGGGGCTAGCGGGAGCTACAATGAGCAGTTCTTC. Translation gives CASSGASGSYNEQFF.

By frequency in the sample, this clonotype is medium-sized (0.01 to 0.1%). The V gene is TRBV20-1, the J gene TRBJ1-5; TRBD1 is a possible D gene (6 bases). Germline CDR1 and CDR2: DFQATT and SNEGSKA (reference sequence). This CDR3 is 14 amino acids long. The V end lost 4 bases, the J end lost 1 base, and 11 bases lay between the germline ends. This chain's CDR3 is CSAIYGQSNQPQHF. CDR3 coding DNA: TGCAGTGCTATCTACGGACAGAGCAATCAGCCCCAGCATTTT.

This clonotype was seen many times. The CDR3 protein is CASSPRGQGAYEQYF. CDR3 bases: TGTGCCAGTAGCCCAAGGGGGCAGGGGGCCTACGAGCAGTACTTC. The J gene is TRBJ2-7, the V gene TRBV19; 7 positions match TRBD1. The CDR3 spans 15 residues. V was pared by 6 bases and J by 2 bases, with 10 bases of the junction left unmatched. Germline V gene sequence: CDR1 LNHDA, CDR2 SQIVND (reference sequence).

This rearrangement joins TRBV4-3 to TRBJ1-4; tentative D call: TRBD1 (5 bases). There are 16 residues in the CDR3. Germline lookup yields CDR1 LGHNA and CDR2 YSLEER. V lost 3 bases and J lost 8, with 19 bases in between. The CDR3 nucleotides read TGCGCCAGCAGCCATACTTGGGGCACTGAAGGCGAAAAACTGTTTTTT. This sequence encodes CASSHTWGTEGEKLFF.

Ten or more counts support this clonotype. CDR3 amino acids: CASSLSSGAHNEQFF. DNA for the CDR3: TGTGCCAGCAGCTTGAGTAGCGGAGCCCACAATGAGCAGTTCTTC. The chain uses TRBV7-6 and TRBJ2-1; the D gene is possibly TRBD2 (6 bases). CDR3 size: 15 residues. Per the germline V gene, CDR1 is SGHVS and CDR2 is FNYEAQ. V was shortened by 3 bases and J by 5 bases, with 14 bases between the two germline ends. Full variable domain (rest looked up from reference TRBV7-6 and TRBJ2-1): GAGVSQSPRYKVTKRGQDVALRCDPISGHVSLYWYRQALGQGPEFLTYFNYEAQQDKSGLPNDRFSAERPEGSISTLTIQRTEQRDSAMYRCASSLSSGAHNEQFFGPGTRLTVL.

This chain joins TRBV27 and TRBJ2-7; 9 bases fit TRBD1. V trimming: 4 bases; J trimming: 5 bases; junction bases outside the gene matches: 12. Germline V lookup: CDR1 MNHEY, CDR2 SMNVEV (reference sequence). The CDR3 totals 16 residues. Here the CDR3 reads CASSYQLRDRDHEQYF. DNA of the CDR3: TGTGCCAGCAGTTATCAACTCCGGGACAGGGATCACGAGCAGTACTTC.

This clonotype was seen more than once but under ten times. The CDR3 spells CASAEAAFGKLFF. CDR3 nucleotide sequence: TGTGCCAGTGCCGAGGCGGCGTTCGGAAAACTGTTTTTT. V usage is TRBV19 and J usage is TRBJ1-4; D gene ambiguous. Germline CDR1 and CDR2: LNHDA and SQIVND (reference sequence). V lost 8 bases to trimming and J lost 10 bases, with 17 bases between them. The CDR3 is 13 amino acids.

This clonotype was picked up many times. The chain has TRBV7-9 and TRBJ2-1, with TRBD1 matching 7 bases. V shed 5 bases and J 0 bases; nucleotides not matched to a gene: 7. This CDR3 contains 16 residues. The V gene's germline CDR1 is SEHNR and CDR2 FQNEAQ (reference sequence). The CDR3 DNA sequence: TGTGCCAGCAGCCGGGGACAGTCCCGCTCCTACAATGAGCAGTTCTTC. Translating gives CASSRGQSRSYNEQFF.

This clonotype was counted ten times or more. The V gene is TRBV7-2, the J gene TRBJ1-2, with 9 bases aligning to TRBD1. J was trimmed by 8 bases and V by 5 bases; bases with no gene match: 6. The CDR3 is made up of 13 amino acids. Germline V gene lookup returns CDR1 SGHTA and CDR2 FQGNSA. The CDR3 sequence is CASSQQGAGGYTF. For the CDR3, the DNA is TGTGCCAGCAGCCAACAGGGGGCTGGAGGCTACACCTTC.

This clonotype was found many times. The CDR3 loop reads CASSATEQGANQPQHF. The CDR3 DNA is TGTGCCAGCAGTGCAACCGAACAGGGGGCCAACCAGCCCCAGCATTTT. This chain connects TRBV25-1 to TRBJ1-5; 9 bases are a match to TRBD1. The CDR3 is 16 amino acids. Unmatched junction bases numbered 11, after V lost 4 bases and J lost 7 bases. The germline V gene has CDR1 MGHDK and CDR2 SYGVNS.